A selection of T cell receptor beta chains follows, all from one sample in a study of T-cell reconstitution after alpha-beta-depleted transplantation in children. MiXCR, run by TCRdb on the PCR reads, gives a single entry per CDR3 protein. The table has about 200,000 distinct CDR3 sequences, 17% seen once. The sample in question was PBMCs, mostly from graft donor cells, obtained 360 days after TCRalphabeta/CD19-depleted stem cell transplant. These receptors all stem from a male patient between 2 and 10 years old who had a stem cell transplant for acute lymphoblastic leukemia, so the T cells may come from the graft donor. The conserved cysteine and the conserved F or W are not part of the CDR3 here. The order of the fields is V gene, D gene, CDR3 protein. The D gene is left open where the match is weak.

TRBV5-4	TRBD1	ASSTRTRGPIEQY
TRBV3-1	.	ASSQGLGGQSEQF
TRBV7-6	TRBD1	ASSRGLEQY
TRBV5-1	.	ASSPEGGGETQY
TRBV12-3/TRBV12-4	.	ASSLEASTSTDTQY
TRBV5-1	.	ASSLYGTYEQY
TRBV7-2	TRBD1	ASTPTRQGSYEQY
TRBV19	.	ASRGVNYNQPQH
TRBV4-3	.	ASSQDSAPRDEQF
TRBV5-1	.	ASSLEGRGTDTQY
TRBV20-1	.	SAKPGPFNEELF
TRBV12-5	.	ASGLPRPGREFYGYT
TRBV7-8	.	ASSFSDNQPQH